These 24 T cell receptor beta chains originate from one sample sequenced in a study of blood T cell repertoires in COVID-19. The protocol was immunoSEQ multiplex PCR, while the TCRdb copy is restricted to in-frame clones and leaves out a portion. The sample has about 140,000 clones, around 79% seen once. The specimen sequenced was PBMCs or T cells enriched from blood (not recorded which). These TCRs come from a woman aged 45 to 65 who had recovered from COVID-19.

The rearrangement joins TRBV27 to TRBJ1-6, with D tentatively TRBD1 (6 bases). Trimming removed 10 bases from V and 5 bases from J, with 12 bases in between. This CDR3 comprises 13 residues. Germline values: CDR1 MNHEY, CDR2 SMNVEV (reference sequence). The CDR3 DNA reads as TGTGCCACCGGTAGGGGGAATAATTCACCCCTCCACTTT. Translated: CATGRGNNSPLHF.

This clone has at least ten counts. The gene calls are TRBV5-1 and TRBJ1-2; a possible D gene is TRBD1 (5 bases). Looked up from germline, CDR1 is SGHRS and CDR2 is YFSETQ. CDR3 length equals 16 residues. Trimming removed 4 bases at V and 0 bases at J, with 16 bases between. The CDR3 sequence is CASSLGAGYANYGYTF. As DNA, the CDR3 is TGCGCCAGCAGCCTTGGCGCAGGGTACGCTAACTATGGCTACACCTTC.

In DNA form, the CDR3 reads TGTGCCAGCAGCTCCGATGCGGGAACGTCCTACGAGCAGTACTTC. Translation gives CASSSDAGTSYEQYF. The chain links TRBV7-2 to TRBJ2-7, with a possible D match to TRBD2 (6 bases). The germline gives CDR1 SGHTA, CDR2 FQGNSA. The CDR3 runs 15 residues. The V end lost 4 bases, the J end lost 1 base, and 14 bases lay between the germline ends.

The J gene is TRBJ2-5, the V gene TRBV10-3; 10 positions agree with TRBD2. V shed 3 bases and J 0 bases; nucleotides not matched to a gene: 7. Germline loops: CDR1 ENHRY, CDR2 SYGVKD. This CDR3 is built from 17 residues. The CDR3 sequence is CAISDRAGGPNQETQYF. The DNA for the CDR3 is TGTGCCATCAGTGATCGAGCGGGAGGGCCGAACCAAGAGACCCAGTACTTC.

The chain employs TRBV7-2 and TRBJ2-5; 9 nucleotides align to TRBD2. Germline V lookup: CDR1 SGHTA, CDR2 FQGNSA. The CDR3 contains 15 residues. V trimming: 2 bases; J trimming: 3 bases; junction bases outside the gene matches: 4. The CDR3, as DNA: TGTGCCAGCAGCTTATGGCTAGCGGGAAAAGAGACCCAGTACTTC. This encodes CASSLWLAGKETQYF. The whole variable domain, filled in from reference TRBV7-2 and TRBJ2-5, reads GAGVSQSPSNKVTEKGKDVELRCDPISGHTALYWYRQSLGQGLEFLIYFQGNSAPDKSGLPSDRFSAERTGGSVSTLTIQRTQQEDSAVYLCASSLWLAGKETQYFGPGTRLLVL.

The chain links TRBV10-1 to TRBJ2-7, with TRBD2 matching over 7 bases. The CDR3 loop spans 14 amino acids. With V trimmed by 2 bases and J by 3 bases, 4 bases remained unmatched. Germline V lookup: CDR1 WNHNN, CDR2 SYGVQD (reference sequence). The CDR3 region has the DNA TGCGCCAGCAGTGAGGGCGGGGGACTCTACGAGCAGTACTTC. It yields the protein CASSEGGGLYEQYF.

V usage is TRBV13 and J usage is TRBJ2-7; possible D gene TRBD2, 6 bases. V was clipped by 0 bases and J by 4 bases, with 19 bases between them. Germline V gives CDR1 PRHDT, CDR2 FYEKMQ (reference sequence). The CDR3 sequence is 17 residues long. CDR3 loop: CASSLGTRRGLPYEQYF. CDR3 in DNA: TGTGCCAGCAGCTTAGGGACGCGGCGGGGCCTCCCTTACGAGCAGTACTTC.

CDR3 bases: TGTGCCAGCAGTTTACGGGCAGGGCACGACAATCAGCCCCAGCATTTT. It is translated as CASSLRAGHDNQPQHF. This chain uses TRBV28 with TRBJ1-5, with a tentative D call TRBD1 (5 bases). Trimming cost V 2 bases and J 3 bases, with 14 bases left between them. The CDR3 is made up of 16 amino acids. Per the germline V gene, CDR1 is MDHEN and CDR2 is SYDVKM.

The chain joins TRBV5-1 to TRBJ2-7; D remains unclear. CDR3 length: 14 amino acids. Trimming stripped 0 bases from V and 2 bases from J, with 9 bases between. Germline V CDR1 and CDR2: SGHRS, YFSETQ. The CDR3 sequence is CASSLETFTYEQYF. The DNA for the CDR3 is TGCGCCAGCAGCTTGGAAACATTTACCTACGAGCAGTACTTC.

This clone is a singleton in its sample. This chain joins TRBV25-1 and TRBJ1-1; D is undetermined. The germline V gene encodes CDR1 MGHDK and CDR2 SYGVNS. V was pared by 6 bases and J by 1 base, with 6 bases between. This CDR3 spans 12 amino acids. The CDR3 DNA reads TGTGCCAGCAGGGCAGGGAACACTGAAGCTTTCTTT. This sequence encodes CASRAGNTEAFF.

The chain employs TRBV9 and TRBJ1-1; 10 bases map to TRBD1. V was clipped by 0 bases and J by 11 bases; unmatched bases: 4. Germline CDR1 SGDLS, CDR2 YYNGEE. This CDR3 contains 13 residues. The DNA of the CDR3 is TGTGCCAGCAGCGTAGAAGGGACAGGGGTTGCTTTCTTT. Encoded protein: CASSVEGTGVAFF.

This clone was counted a single time. The chain combines TRBV6-2 or TRBV6-3 with TRBJ1-2; D may be TRBD1 (6 bases). CDR1 MNHEY and CDR2 SVGEGT come from the germline V gene. CDR3 size: 11 residues. The V end was cut by 2 bases, the J end by 12 bases, with 10 bases between. This CDR3 is CASSYGWDNTF. In nucleotides, the CDR3 is TGTGCCAGCAGTTACGGGTGGGACAACACCTTC.

V usage is TRBV7-8 and J usage is TRBJ1-1, with D maybe TRBD1 (5 bases). CDR1 is SGHVS, CDR2 FQNEAQ, per germline. Trimming stripped 0 bases from V and 6 bases from J, with 14 bases between. This CDR3 has 15 amino acids. CDR3 DNA sequence: TGTGCCAGCAGCTTAGCAAGGGCAGGGCCCGCTGAAGCTTTCTTT. Translated, it gives CASSLARAGPAEAFF.

The chain uses TRBV30 and TRBJ2-1, with TRBD1 identical over 7 bases. This CDR3 is 14 amino acids long. Germline V CDR1 and CDR2: GTSNPN, SVGIG (reference sequence). The J segment lost 9 bases and the V segment lost 3 bases, leaving 11 bases of the junction unmatched. The CDR3 spells CAWSKGAGAREQFF. The CDR3 nucleotides are TGTGCCTGGAGCAAGGGGGCAGGGGCTCGTGAGCAGTTCTTC.

CDR3 sequence (DNA): TGTGCCAGCGCTGACGGACGGGGCACTGAAGCTTTCTTT. It encodes CASADGRGTEAFF. V is TRBV6-5 and J is TRBJ1-1, with unresolved D. V lost 8 bases, J lost 4 bases, and 14 bases lay in between. Germline V lookup: CDR1 MNHEY, CDR2 SVGAGI. The CDR3 spans 13 residues.

The chain is built from TRBV2 and TRBJ2-7, with 12 bases lining up with TRBD2. Germline V CDR1 and CDR2: SNHLY, FYNNEI. The CDR3 runs to 15 residues. Losses at the gene ends were 8 bases for V and 2 bases for J; bases not matched to a gene: 7. CDR3 DNA: TGTGCCAGCCTGACTAGCGGGAGTCCTCCCTACGAGCAGTACTTC. As protein: CASLTSGSPPYEQYF.

The V and J genes are TRBV27 and TRBJ1-3; unclear D gene. The CDR3 loop spans 11 amino acids. Trimming shortened V by 6 bases and J by 3 bases, and 3 bases separated the two germline ends. CDR1 is MNHEY and CDR2 is SMNVEV in the germline V gene (reference sequence). The CDR3 reads CASSHGNTIYF. DNA for the CDR3: TGTGCCAGCAGCCATGGAAACACCATATATTTT.

This clone has more than one count but fewer than ten. The CDR3, as DNA: TGTGCCATCAGTGAGGGACTAGCGGGGGGGCTAGATACGCAGTATTTT. Translated: CAISEGLAGGLDTQYF. The V call is TRBV10-3, the J call TRBJ2-3; 15 nucleotides line up with TRBD2. The CDR3 contains 16 residues. Germline V gene data show CDR1 as ENHRY and CDR2 as SYGVKD. Trimming took 2 bases from V and 5 from J; bases not matched to a gene: 2.

The chain is built from TRBV19 and TRBJ2-3; no firm D call. CDR1 is LNHDA, CDR2 SQIVND, per germline (reference sequence). CDR3 length equals 14 residues. V lost 4 bases to trimming and J lost 2 bases, with 10 bases between them. The CDR3 coding sequence is TGTGCCAGTAGTACCTTGGGCCCCACAGATACGCAGTATTTT. It is translated as CASSTLGPTDTQYF.

This chain joins TRBV12-3 or TRBV12-4 and TRBJ1-1; 7 bases fit TRBD1. J lost 4 bases, V lost 6 bases, and 5 bases had no gene match. The CDR3 sequence is 13 residues long. The CDR3 here is CASRPGGSTEAFF. The CDR3 coding sequence is TGTGCCAGCAGACCAGGGGGTAGCACTGAAGCTTTCTTT.

Only a few counts were recorded for this clone. This chain joins TRBV27 and TRBJ2-1; 8 positions match TRBD2. The CDR3 contains 15 residues. Germline CDR1 is MNHEY and CDR2 is SMNVEV (reference sequence). V dropped 0 bases and J dropped 9; count of bases not matched to a gene: 7. CDR3: CASSLSSGSTSEQFF. The CDR3 DNA reads TGTGCCAGCAGTTTATCCAGCGGGAGTACCAGTGAGCAGTTCTTC.

The chain couples TRBV5-1 to TRBJ1-4, with D possibly TRBD1 on 6 matching bases. Germline V lookup: CDR1 SGHRS, CDR2 YFSETQ. Trimming stripped 3 bases from V and 5 bases from J, with 14 bases between. This CDR3 region has 15 residues. Written as DNA, the CDR3 is TGCGCCAGCAGCTCCCCAGGGGATATAAATGAAAAACTGTTTTTT. Its translation: CASSSPGDINEKLFF.

This clone was seen only a few times. V gene TRBV5-4 combines with J gene TRBJ1-3, with a possible D match to TRBD1 (5 bases). Germline loops: CDR1 SGHNT, CDR2 YYREEE (reference sequence). V was trimmed by 2 bases and J by 1 base, leaving 10 bases between them. The CDR3 is made up of 15 amino acids. The CDR3 is CASSFQGSSGNTIYF. CDR3 nucleotide sequence: TGTGCCAGCAGCTTTCAGGGAAGTTCTGGAAACACCATATATTTT.

The genes are TRBV5-4 and TRBJ1-4; D not certain. V was pared by 0 bases and J by 0 bases, with 3 bases between. The germline V gene encodes CDR1 SGHNT and CDR2 YYREEE (reference sequence). The CDR3 runs to 14 residues. As DNA, the CDR3 is TGTGCCAGCAGCTTGGACTCAACTAATGAAAAACTGTTTTTT. Its translation is CASSLDSTNEKLFF.